What follows are 20 T cell receptor beta chains derived from one specimen sequenced in a study of cytomegalovirus exposure and HLA in healthy donors. The study ran its PCR with 60 Vbeta and 13 Jbeta primers. The table came from immunoSEQ multiplex PCR; TCRdb's copy has only in-frame clones and leaves some out. The sample carries 170,000 or so clones, 75% to 90% recorded once. The sequenced sample consisted of PBMCs. These receptors originate from a woman between 18 and 29 years old in good health and CMV-seronegative.

The J gene is TRBJ2-7, the V gene TRBV5-4; tentatively, D is TRBD1 (6 bases). There are 13 residues in the CDR3. V lost 3 bases and J lost 3, with 10 bases in between. Per germline, CDR1 SGHNT and CDR2 YYREEE (reference sequence). CDR3 bases: TGTGCCAGCAGCTCACAGGGACGCTACGAGCAGTACTTC. Translated: CASSSQGRYEQYF. Filled out from reference TRBV5-4 and TRBJ2-7, the complete variable domain reads ETGVTQSPTHLIKTRGQQVTLRCSSQSGHNTVSWYQQALGQGPQFIFQYYREEENGRGNFPPRFSGLQFPNYSSELNVNALELDDSALYLCASSSQGRYEQYFGPGTRLTVT.

The chain combines TRBV10-3 with TRBJ2-7; 12 bases agree with TRBD2. The junction had 9 bases not matched to a gene; V was cut back by 3 bases and J by 0 bases. From germline, CDR1 is ENHRY and CDR2 SYGVKD. This CDR3 comprises 18 residues. CDR3 DNA: TGTGCCATCAGTGAAAGACTAGCGGGGGATTCGAGCTCCTACGAGCAGTACTTC. Protein sequence: CAISERLAGDSSSYEQYF.

This clone was detected once. In DNA, the CDR3 is TGTGCCAGTAAACCCGCCGGGTTCACTGGAAACACCATATATTTT. Translation gives CASKPAGFTGNTIYF. The rearrangement uses TRBV19 and TRBJ1-3; D is uncertain. The CDR3 sequence is 15 residues long. Germline V gene data show CDR1 as LNHDA and CDR2 as SQIVND (reference sequence). V was shortened by 7 bases and J by 2 bases, with 15 bases between the two germline ends. The full variable domain, rest sourced from reference TRBV19 and TRBJ1-3, is DGGITQSPKYLFRKEGQNVTLSCEQNLNHDAMYWYRQDPGQGLRLIYYSQIVNDFQKGDIAEGYSVSREKKESFPLTVTSAQKNPTAFYLCASKPAGFTGNTIYFGEGSWLTVV.

Only a few counts were recorded for this clone. Other nucleotide sequences in the sample specify the same CDR3. J is TRBJ2-7 and V is TRBV6-1; 7 nucleotides line up with TRBD1. Germline V gene data show CDR1 as MNHNS and CDR2 as SASEGT. The V and J ends lost 4 bases and 2 bases, in that order; junction bases with no gene match: 2. The CDR3 extends over 13 amino acids. The CDR3 DNA is TGTGCCAGCAGTGCGGACAGGCCCTACGAGCAGTACTTC. Encoded protein: CASSADRPYEQYF.

CDR3 region: CASGLRVGHEQFF. Here the CDR3 DNA reads TGTGCTAGTGGTTTGCGGGTGGGGCATGAGCAGTTCTTC. V and J are TRBV12-5 and TRBJ2-1; maybe TRBD1 (5 bases). Trimming shortened V by 2 bases and J by 8 bases, and 10 bases separated the two germline ends. Germline V gene lookup returns CDR1 LGHNT and CDR2 FRNRAP. This CDR3 region has 13 residues. The full variable domain, with the rest looked up from reference TRBV12-5 and TRBJ2-1, is DARVTQTPRHKVTEMGQEVTMRCQPILGHNTVFWYRQTMMQGLELLAYFRNRAPLDDSGMPKDRFSAEMPDATLATLKIQPSEPRDSAVYFCASGLRVGHEQFFGPGTRLTVL.

Turning to this clone: Other DNA sequences from this sample encode an identical CDR3 as well. CDR3 in DNA: TGTGCCAGCAGTCCGGTCGACAGCTACTACGAGCAGTACTTC. This sequence encodes CASSPVDSYYEQYF. V usage is TRBV28 and J usage is TRBJ2-7, with D possibly matching TRBD1 (5 bases). The CDR3 has 14 amino acids. The germline V and J ends were trimmed by 5 bases and 3 bases, with 14 bases remaining between them. Per germline, CDR1 MDHEN and CDR2 SYDVKM.

The chain joins TRBV7-9 to TRBJ2-3; TRBD2 might be the D (5 bases). Germline CDR1 is SEHNR and CDR2 is FQNEAQ (reference sequence). The ends were cut back, 3 bases at V and 0 bases at J, with 10 bases in the middle. The length of the CDR3 is 15 residues. The CDR3 sequence: CASSFPGISTDTQYF. The CDR3 region has the DNA TGTGCCAGCAGCTTCCCGGGGATAAGCACAGATACGCAGTATTTT.

The CDR3: CASRSGPASPLHF. DNA of the CDR3: TGTGCCAGCAGATCGGGTCCGGCTTCACCCCTCCACTTT. The rearrangement links TRBV7-2 to TRBJ1-6; no clear D gene. V was trimmed by 6 bases and J by 9 bases, leaving 12 bases between them. CDR1 is SGHTA, CDR2 FQGNSA, per germline. The CDR3 loop spans 13 amino acids.

V and J are TRBV4-1 and TRBJ2-3; maybe TRBD2 (6 bases). Germline CDR1 reads MGHRA; CDR2 reads YSYEKL. This CDR3 has 19 amino acids. Trimming took 3 bases from V and 2 from J, leaving 24 bases between them. The CDR3 sequence: CASSHLLRGGAIDTDTQYF. Here the CDR3 DNA reads TGCGCCAGCAGCCACCTCCTGCGCGGCGGGGCCATTGACACAGATACGCAGTATTTT.

This clone was observed a single time. CDR3: CASSLERESYNEQFF. The CDR3 nucleotides are TGTGCCAGCAGCTTAGAGAGGGAGTCCTACAATGAGCAGTTCTTC. V usage is TRBV7-9 and J usage is TRBJ2-1; D is possibly TRBD2 (5 bases). The CDR3 runs 15 residues. Between the trimmed V and J ends, which lost 1 base and 1 base, there was a span of 8 bases. Germline V gives CDR1 SEHNR, CDR2 FQNEAQ (reference sequence). The whole variable domain, filled in from reference TRBV7-9 and TRBJ2-1, reads DTGVSQNPRHKITKRGQNVTFRCDPISEHNRLYWYRQTLGQGPEFLTYFQNEAQLEKSRLLSDRFSAERPKGSFSTLEIQRTEQGDSAMYLCASSLERESYNEQFFGPGTRLTVL.

The rearrangement joins TRBV6-4 to TRBJ1-1; D might be TRBD1 (6 bases). The CDR3 has 13 amino acids. CDR1 and CDR2 from the germline V gene are MRHNA and SNTAGT. V was pared by 5 bases and J by 4 bases, with 11 bases between. The CDR3 nucleotides are TGTGCCAGCAGTAACAGGGAGGGCACTGAAGCTTTCTTT. Protein sequence: CASSNREGTEAFF.

CDR3 DNA sequence: TGCGCCAGCAGTCGCCGGAGCGGGAGGGAGTACAATGAGCAGTTCTTC. Its translation is CASSRRSGREYNEQFF. The V gene is TRBV5-1, the J gene TRBJ2-1; 10 nucleotides align to TRBD2. Germline loops: CDR1 SGHRS, CDR2 YFSETQ. The junction had 9 bases not matched to a gene; V was cut back by 5 bases and J by 4 bases. This CDR3 has 16 amino acids.

The rearrangement joins TRBV2 to TRBJ2-2, with 11 bases aligning to TRBD2. J gave up 5 bases and V 5 bases, and 13 bases lay outside the gene matches. CDR1 is SNHLY and CDR2 is FYNNEI in the germline V gene. The CDR3 consists of 18 residues. CDR3 DNA sequence: TGTGCCAGCAGTCCCCTCCACGTAGCGGGGGGGCGTACCGGGGAGCTGTTTTTT. Translated, it gives CASSPLHVAGGRTGELFF.

The V gene is TRBV27, the J gene TRBJ2-2; TRBD1 matches at 11 bases. In germline, CDR1 is MNHEY, CDR2 SMNVEV (reference sequence). The CDR3 totals 17 residues. The CDR3 loop reads CVGGQGAPGLNTGELFF. CDR3 nucleotides: TGTGTTGGCGGACAGGGGGCTCCGGGGTTGAACACCGGGGAGCTGTTTTTT.

This clone was seen only once. The chain is built from TRBV27 and TRBJ1-2; TRBD1 is a possible D gene (6 bases). CDR1 is MNHEY, CDR2 SMNVEV, per germline (reference sequence). The CDR3 consists of 15 residues. Trimming took 5 bases from V and 8 from J, leaving 21 bases between them. CDR3 sequence (DNA): TGTGCCAGCAGTCCCGGGGGGGCCCTTTGGAGGGGCTACACCTTC. Its protein is CASSPGGALWRGYTF.

The rearrangement joins TRBV19 to TRBJ2-1; 16 nucleotides line up with TRBD2. Germline V gene data show CDR1 as LNHDA and CDR2 as SQIVND (reference sequence). The CDR3 is 18 residues long. After removal of 3 bases from V and 1 base from J, the junction contained 3 bases not matched to a gene. For the CDR3, the DNA is TGTGCCAGTAGTATCGAGGGACTAGCGGGGGGGTCCTACAATGAGCAGTTCTTC. It is translated as CASSIEGLAGGSYNEQFF.

The J gene is TRBJ1-2, the V gene TRBV6-5; D gene uncertain. There are 11 residues in the CDR3. Germline CDR1 MNHEY, CDR2 SVGAGI. The V and J ends lost 8 bases and 4 bases respectively, with 8 bases between them. Here the CDR3 DNA reads TGTGCCAGCTCTCCCGGCTATGGCTACACCTTC. Its protein product is CASSPGYGYTF.

The chain is built from TRBV28 and TRBJ2-7; a possible D gene is TRBD1 (6 bases). V shed 3 bases and J shed 3 bases, with 9 bases lying between them. Germline V gene data show CDR1 as MDHEN and CDR2 as SYDVKM. The CDR3 is made up of 13 amino acids. The CDR3, as DNA: TGTGCCAGCAGTTTGGGCAGGGGCTACGAGCAGTACTTC. This sequence encodes CASSLGRGYEQYF.

The genes are TRBV2 and TRBJ2-7; TRBD1 matches 8 bases. CDR1 and CDR2 from the germline V gene are SNHLY and FYNNEI. This CDR3 contains 13 residues. J lost 5 bases, V lost 6 bases, and 6 bases had no gene match. CDR3 residues: CASRGQAGNEQYF. CDR3 nucleotide sequence: TGTGCCAGCAGGGGACAGGCGGGCAACGAGCAGTACTTC.

The chain is built from TRBV5-4 and TRBJ2-7, with 7 bases matching TRBD2. The V segment lost 1 base and the J segment 5 bases; nucleotides outside the gene matches: 9. Per the germline V gene, CDR1 is SGHNT and CDR2 is YYREEE (reference sequence). This CDR3 has 15 residues. The CDR3 region is CASSLFGGFGDEQYF. As DNA, the CDR3 is TGTGCCAGCAGCTTGTTCGGGGGGTTTGGGGACGAGCAGTACTTC.